This TCR beta chain was recorded in a study of shared clonotypes between healthy human individuals (dated by TCRdb to about 2020). The study in broad terms: A few men and a couple of women, aged 18 to 49 years, made up the cohort. For each donor, three plates each were used for CD4 naive and CD4 memory, two plates were used for CD8 naive, and one plate was used for CD8 memory. The study deeply sequenced blood TCR repertoires of about 5 healthy adults to estimate repertoire size and the extent of clonotype sharing between individuals. Libraries were prepared and TCR repertoires were sequenced by different laboratories using diverse techniques, in order to increase sequencing depth and limit assay-specific biases. Leukapheresis yielded between about 0.9 and 10 billion PBMCs per donor.

Beyond this particular receptor, the publication reports: Because the study included a small number of donors, the genetic and exposure-history diversity represented was limited. Sampling was restricted to blood, and TCR repertoires in tissue are likely to differ from TCR repertoires in blood. Rarefaction of sorted-subset datasets indicated incomplete sequencing despite the large sequencing depth. Sharing across a few donors was observed for approximately 5% of naive CD4, 3% to 3.5% of naive CD8, 2.3% of memory CD4, and around 0.4% of memory CD8 clonotypes. Larger estimated clonotype richness was generally found for naive subsets than for memory subsets. Based on pairwise subsampling, the degree of clonotype sharing among donors was expected to be affected by sequencing depth. Higher generation probabilities were observed for clonotypes shared by all four sorted-subset donors than for non-shared clonotypes.

Donors were healthy HIV-negative adults with no recently reported acute infections or vaccinations. Every donor was a Caucasian adult residing in Nashville, Tennessee, USA. CD4+ T cells were enriched by magnetic negative selection; naive cells were then positively selected on CD45RA, and the negative fraction formed the memory subset. Blood was obtained by leukapheresis, after which PBMCs were separated by Ficoll-Histopaque density gradient centrifugation and cryopreserved in liquid nitrogen vapor phase. Analytical flow cytometry was used to check the purity and quantity of every magnetically sorted T cell population. Genomic DNA was isolated from every sorted fraction and measured by UV absorbance on a Nanodrop 2000c. A note on this clone: The target of this receptor is not known. The sample holds no much larger clone one base away, and base qualities are not on file. This sample also contains other DNA sequences that code for the same CDR3.

Using the deep immunoSEQ assay, TCR CDR3 regions were amplified from genomic DNA by multiplex PCR. Extracted genomic DNA from each cell subset was spread evenly across all wells of several immunoSEQ 96-well plates, with each plate serving as a replicate. For sorted subsets, each replicate PCR was loaded with about 200 ng genomic DNA, equivalent to approximately 27,000 T cell genomes. The purified libraries were quantified using a Qubit 3.0 fluorometer, sized with a Bioanalyzer 2100, and then quantified again using the KAPA Library Quantification kit. Each immunoSEQ 96-well plate was sequenced on its own single-read 150-cycle Illumina NextSeq 550 flow cell. The study's processing was this. The immunoSEQ output contained only junctional sequences without quality scores, so filtering could not match that applied to full-length reads. To assign V/J genes and CDR3, sequences were annotated using PyIR, a Python wrapper for IgBLAST v1.9, with IMGT germline references. Reads with weak V/J assignments (E-value above 1e-6), missing CDR3, stop codons, out-of-frame junctions, or ambiguous translated residues were removed. A V3J clonotype was defined by an identical inferred V gene, J gene, and CDR3 amino acid sequence. The percentage overlap between two repertoires was calculated by dividing the number of shared unique clonotypes by the size of the smaller repertoire. Three approaches were used to assess repertoire richness: RTK rarefaction, the Chao1 estimator, and Recon v2.1 estimates of unobserved clonotypes. OLGA was used to compute generation probabilities for all TCRbeta clonotypes that the gDNA method yielded from a few donors. In its TCRdb copy, this immuneACCESS table keeps in-frame sequences only and misses some clones. Where compared with another copy, unresolved V genes explain less than half of these, and the others have no known cause. V and J calls and clone size are as listed in that table; D and trimming were resolved from the DNA. The sample table holds over a million clones, of which around 76% were seen once. Approximately 1.3% of the sample belongs to the ten largest clones.

The germline V gene specifies MDHEN as CDR1 and SYDVKM as CDR2. Measured from the cysteine to the phenylalanine, the CDR3 is 14 residues long. The sequence is cut down to CDR3 DNA, 42 bases in frame from base 1. Unmatched junction bases come to 3, with V trimmed by 5 bases and J by 0 bases. Here the chain combines TRBV28 and TRBJ2-7; 8 nucleotides in the junction match TRBD1. This TCR derives from a man aged 18 to 30 in good health. The material sequenced was memory CD4+ T cells sorted from blood. Per the publication, the cell subset or site label means: CD45RA-negative fraction. CDR3 region: CASSRQGSSYEQYF. The nucleotides read TGTGCCAGCAGTAGACAGGGGAGCTCCTACGAGCAGTACTTC.